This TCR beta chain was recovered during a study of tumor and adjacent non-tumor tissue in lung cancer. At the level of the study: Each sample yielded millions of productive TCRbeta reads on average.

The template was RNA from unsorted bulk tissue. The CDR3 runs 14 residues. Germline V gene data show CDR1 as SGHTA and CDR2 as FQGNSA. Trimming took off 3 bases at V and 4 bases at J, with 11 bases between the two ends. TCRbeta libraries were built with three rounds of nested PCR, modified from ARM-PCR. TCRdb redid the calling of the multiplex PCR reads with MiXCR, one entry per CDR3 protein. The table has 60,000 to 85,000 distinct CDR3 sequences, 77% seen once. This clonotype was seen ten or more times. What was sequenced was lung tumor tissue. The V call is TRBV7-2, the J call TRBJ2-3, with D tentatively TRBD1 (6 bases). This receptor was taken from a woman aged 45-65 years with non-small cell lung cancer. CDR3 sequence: CASSFKTGPDTQYF. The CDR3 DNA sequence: TGTGCCAGCAGCTTTAAGACAGGACCAGATACGCAGTATTTT.